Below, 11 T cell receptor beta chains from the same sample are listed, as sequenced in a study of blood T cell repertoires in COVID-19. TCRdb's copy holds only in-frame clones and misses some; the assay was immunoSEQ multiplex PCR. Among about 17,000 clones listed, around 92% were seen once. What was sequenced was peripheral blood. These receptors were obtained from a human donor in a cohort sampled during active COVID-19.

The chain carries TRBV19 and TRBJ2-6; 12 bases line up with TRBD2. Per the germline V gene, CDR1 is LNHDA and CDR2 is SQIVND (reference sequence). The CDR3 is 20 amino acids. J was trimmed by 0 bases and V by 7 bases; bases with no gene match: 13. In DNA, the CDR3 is TGTGCCAGTATCGCCGATTCGGGACTAGCGGGCGCCTCTGGGGCCAACGTCCTGACTTTC. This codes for CASIADSGLAGASGANVLTF.

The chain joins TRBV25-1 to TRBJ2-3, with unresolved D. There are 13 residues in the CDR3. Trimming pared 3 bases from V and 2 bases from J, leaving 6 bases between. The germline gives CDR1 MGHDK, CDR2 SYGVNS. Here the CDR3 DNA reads TGTGCCAGCAGTGATGGAGTCACAGATACGCAGTATTTT. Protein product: CASSDGVTDTQYF.

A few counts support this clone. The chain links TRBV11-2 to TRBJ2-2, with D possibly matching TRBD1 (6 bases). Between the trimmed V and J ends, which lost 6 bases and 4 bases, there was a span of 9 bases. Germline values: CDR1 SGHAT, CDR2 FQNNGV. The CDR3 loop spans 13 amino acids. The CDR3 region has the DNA TGTGCCAGCAGTTACAGGGTCACCGGGGAGCTGTTTTTT. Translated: CASSYRVTGELFF.

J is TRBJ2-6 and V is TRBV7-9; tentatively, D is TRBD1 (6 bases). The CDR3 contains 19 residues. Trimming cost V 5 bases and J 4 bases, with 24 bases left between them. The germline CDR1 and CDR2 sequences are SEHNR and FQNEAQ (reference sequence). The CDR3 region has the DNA TGTGCCAGCAGCACTGGACAGCCCGTACGGACTTCGGGGGCCAACGTCCTGACTTTC. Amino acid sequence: CASSTGQPVRTSGANVLTF.

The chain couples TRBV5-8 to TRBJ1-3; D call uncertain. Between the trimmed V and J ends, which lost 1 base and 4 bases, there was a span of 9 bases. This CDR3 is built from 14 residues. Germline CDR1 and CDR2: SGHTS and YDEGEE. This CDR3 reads CASSLRGPGNTIYF. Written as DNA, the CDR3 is TGTGCCAGCAGCTTGCGGGGTCCGGGAAACACCATATATTTT.

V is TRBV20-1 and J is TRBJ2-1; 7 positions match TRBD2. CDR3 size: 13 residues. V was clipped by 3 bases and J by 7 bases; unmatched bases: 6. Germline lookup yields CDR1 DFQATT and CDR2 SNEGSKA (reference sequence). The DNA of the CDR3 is TGCAGTGCTAGTCTTAGGCGGGAGAATGAGCAGTTCTTC. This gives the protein CSASLRRENEQFF.

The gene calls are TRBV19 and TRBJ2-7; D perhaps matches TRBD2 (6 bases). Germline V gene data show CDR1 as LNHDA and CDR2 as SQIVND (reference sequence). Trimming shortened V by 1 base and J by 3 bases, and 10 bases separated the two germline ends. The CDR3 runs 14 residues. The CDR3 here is CASSIGGGNYEQYF. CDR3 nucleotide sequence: TGTGCCAGTAGTATAGGAGGAGGGAACTACGAGCAGTACTTC.

The CDR3 DNA follows: TGTGCCAGCAGCTCCCGGACAGGAAACACTGAAGCTTTCTTT. Its translation is CASSSRTGNTEAFF. The genes are TRBV9 and TRBJ1-1; 7 positions match TRBD1. Per the germline V gene, CDR1 is SGDLS and CDR2 is YYNGEE. There are 14 residues in the CDR3. After removal of 4 bases from V and 2 bases from J, the junction contained 5 bases not matched to a gene.

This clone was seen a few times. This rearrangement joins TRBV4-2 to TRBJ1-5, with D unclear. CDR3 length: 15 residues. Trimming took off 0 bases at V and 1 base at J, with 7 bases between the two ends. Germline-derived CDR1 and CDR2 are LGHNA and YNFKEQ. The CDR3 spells CASSQDPVSNQPQHF. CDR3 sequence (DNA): TGTGCCAGCAGCCAAGACCCCGTCAGCAATCAGCCCCAGCATTTT.

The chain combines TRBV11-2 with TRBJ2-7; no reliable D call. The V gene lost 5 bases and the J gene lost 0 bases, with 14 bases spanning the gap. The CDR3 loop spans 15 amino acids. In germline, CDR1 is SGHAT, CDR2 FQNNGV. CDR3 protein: CASSPDSRSSYEQYF. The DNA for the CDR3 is TGTGCCAGCAGCCCAGACTCCCGGAGCTCCTACGAGCAGTACTTC.

CDR3 protein: CASSLVGHYEQYF. CDR3 coding DNA: TGTGCCAGCAGCTTAGTGGGACATTACGAGCAGTACTTC. The V and J genes are TRBV7-8 and TRBJ2-7, with D tentatively TRBD1 (6 bases). Germline lookup yields CDR1 SGHVS and CDR2 FQNEAQ. This CDR3 has 13 amino acids. Between the trimmed V and J ends, which lost 1 base and 4 bases, there was a span of 8 bases. Full variable domain (outside the CDR3, taken from reference TRBV7-8 and TRBJ2-7): GAGVSQSPRYKVAKRGQDVALRCDPISGHVSLFWYQQALGQGPEFLTYFQNEAQLDKSGLPSDRFFAERPEGSVSTLKIQRTQQEDSAVYLCASSLVGHYEQYFGPGTRLTVT.